The 9 T cell receptor beta chains presented below share a single source sample, sequenced in a study of T cell clonality in common variable immunodeficiency. The data were produced by immunoSEQ multiplex PCR, yet TCRdb's version contains in-frame clones alone and is incomplete. The repertoire consists of about 40,000 clones, none detected only once. Sequenced: peripheral blood mononuclear cells. Receptors originate from a person aged 18 to 70 in good health.

Many counts were recorded for this clone. The CDR3 end is not reached by the read, which stops 3 residues before it; the germline J gene fills it in. This rearrangement joins TRBV20-1 to TRBJ2-1; maybe TRBD2 (7 bases). Germline V gives CDR1 DFQATT, CDR2 SNEGSKA (reference sequence). There are 15 residues in the CDR3. Trimming took 1 base from V and 4 from J, leaving 14 bases between them. CDR3 DNA (partial): TGCAGTGCTAGAGGGGGGCGGGGGTTTTACAATGAG. Its protein is CSARGGRGFYNE. In full, the CDR3 reads CSARGGRGFYNEQFF.

This clone has only a few counts. The missing CDR3 end, 3 residues past where the read stops, is filled in from the germline J gene. The genes are TRBV11-1 and TRBJ2-7, with TRBD1 as a possible D gene (5 bases). The CDR3 loop spans 14 amino acids. CDR1 is SGHAT, CDR2 FQDESV, per germline (reference sequence). Trimming removed 3 bases from V and 6 bases from J, with 15 bases in between. The covered CDR3 bases are TGTGCCAGCAGCTTGGCACTATTCCAGGGCGAG. Its translation is CASSLALFQGE. The whole CDR3 protein is CASSLALFQGEQYF.

This clone occurred many times. Here the CDR3 reads CASSARRDTQYF. CDR3 DNA (partial): TGTGCCAGCAGTGCCCGTCGGGATACG. The chain recombines TRBV12-3 or TRBV12-4 with TRBJ2-3, with D hard to call. The read ends 3 residues before the CDR3 terminus; that terminus is restored from the germline J gene. CDR3 length: 12 residues. V lost 5 bases to trimming and J lost 6 bases, with 9 bases between them.

This clone was detected ten times or more. The read ends 3 residues early relative to the CDR3; the germline J gene fills the gap. The V call is TRBV5-4, the J call TRBJ1-6; D uncertain. Germline-derived CDR1 and CDR2 are SGHNT and YYREEE (reference sequence). This CDR3 region has 16 residues. V shed 0 bases and J shed 5 bases, with 12 bases lying between them. The CDR3 bases that were read are TGTGCCAGCAGCTTGGGGCGGGGAGGGAATAATTCACCC. It specifies CASSLGRGGNNSP. The whole CDR3 sequence is CASSLGRGGNNSPLHF.

At least ten counts were recorded for this clone. The CDR3 loop is CSAREMTGSNQPQHF. The CDR3 bases that were read are TGCAGTGCTAGGGAAATGACAGGGAGCAATCAGCCC. The V gene is TRBV20-1, the J gene TRBJ1-5, with 7 bases aligning to TRBD1. The sequenced fragment ends 3 residues before the CDR3 boundary, so the rest is inferred from the germline J gene. This CDR3 has 15 residues. V lost 3 bases to trimming and J lost 1 base; unmatched junction nucleotides: 6. The germline V gene has CDR1 DFQATT and CDR2 SNEGSKA (reference sequence).

This clone was seen at least ten times. The read comes to an end 3 residues before the CDR3 does, leaving the germline J gene to fill in the end. This chain connects TRBV12-3 or TRBV12-4 to TRBJ1-1; D uncertain. This CDR3 has 14 amino acids. Trimming pared 3 bases from V and 0 bases from J, leaving 8 bases between. CDR3 sequence: CASSLVTVNTEAFF. The covered CDR3 bases are TGTGCCAGCAGTTTGGTCACAGTGAACACTGAA.

This clone was detected ten times or more. With the read ending 3 residues before the CDR3 end, the germline J gene is used to fill in that end. The chain recombines TRBV28 with TRBJ1-5; a weak D match, TRBD1 (5 bases). The length of the CDR3 is 15 residues. The V end was cut by 3 bases, the J end by 2 bases, with 11 bases between. CDR1 and CDR2 from the germline V gene are MDHEN and SYDVKM. CDR3 DNA (partial): TGTGCCAGCAGTTTCCAATCGACAGGCAATCAGCCC. Translation gives CASSFQSTGNQP. In full, the CDR3 reads CASSFQSTGNQPQHF.

In its sample, this clone was seen many times. The missing CDR3 end, 3 residues past where the read stops, is filled in from the germline J gene. V and J are TRBV20-1 and TRBJ2-3; 9 bases line up with TRBD2. V lost 0 bases to trimming and J lost 8 bases; unmatched junction nucleotides: 9. Per the germline V gene, CDR1 is DFQATT and CDR2 is SNEGSKA (reference sequence). The CDR3 is made up of 15 amino acids. The sequenced CDR3 bases are TGCAGTGCTAGAGACGTTAGCGGGAGTCGGAGTACG. This translates into CSARDVSGSRST. The full CDR3 protein reads CSARDVSGSRSTQYF.

This clone showed up many times. CDR3: CASSLGFKDSPLHF. CDR3 bases read: TGCGCCAGCAGCTTGGGATTTAAGGATTCACCC. The gene calls are TRBV5-1 and TRBJ1-6; no reliable D call. The sequenced fragment ends 3 residues before the CDR3 boundary, so the rest is inferred from the germline J gene. Per the germline V gene, CDR1 is SGHRS and CDR2 is YFSETQ. The germline V and J ends were trimmed by 0 bases and 8 bases, with 9 bases remaining between them. The CDR3 runs 14 residues.